The 18 T cell receptor beta chains listed next were all sequenced from one sample in a study of T cell responses to AZD1222 COVID-19 vaccine. This table comes from immunoSEQ multiplex PCR, and its TCRdb copy is limited to in-frame clones, with some not included. The repertoire holds about 100,000 clones, with approximately 86% as singletons. Material: peripheral blood, obtained 28 days after the second dose of the MenACWY control vaccine. These receptors came from an adult who received the MenACWY meningococcal vaccine as a control.

The chain joins TRBV5-1 to TRBJ2-2, with 8 bases that match TRBD1. The germline V gene encodes CDR1 SGHRS and CDR2 YFSETQ. The V and J ends lost 4 bases and 7 bases, in that order; junction bases with no gene match: 6. The CDR3 extends over 14 amino acids. CDR3 sequence (DNA): TGCGCCAGCAGCGGCCTACAGGGGGGCGGGGAGCTGTTTTTT. It codes for CASSGLQGGGELFF.

The chain couples TRBV11-1 to TRBJ2-7, with TRBD1 matching over 9 bases. The trim removed 5 bases at V and 6 bases at J, leaving 5 bases unmatched. CDR3 length equals 13 residues. CDR1 and CDR2 (germline): SGHAT, FQDESV (reference sequence). CDR3 residues: CASSPDRGGEQYF. The DNA of the CDR3 is TGTGCCAGCAGCCCGGACAGGGGAGGCGAGCAGTACTTC.

V and J are TRBV5-4 and TRBJ2-7; 7 bases agree with TRBD1. CDR1 is SGHNT and CDR2 is YYREEE in the germline V gene (reference sequence). This CDR3 is 18 amino acids long. The junction had 20 bases not matched to a gene; V was cut back by 4 bases and J by 4 bases. CDR3 in amino acids: CASSTMTGQGVRAYEQYF. In nucleotides, the CDR3 is TGTGCCAGCAGCACAATGACAGGGCAAGGGGTGAGGGCTTACGAGCAGTACTTC.

J is TRBJ2-7 and V is TRBV7-2; D is unclear. Trimming cost V 2 bases and J 3 bases, with 5 bases left between them. The germline gives CDR1 SGHTA, CDR2 FQGNSA. CDR3 length: 12 amino acids. DNA for the CDR3: TGTGCCAGCAGCTTACTAAACTACGAGCAGTACTTC. Its protein product is CASSLLNYEQYF. Variable domain in full (rest from reference TRBV7-2 and TRBJ2-7): GAGVSQSPSNKVTEKGKDVELRCDPISGHTALYWYRQSLGQGLEFLIYFQGNSAPDKSGLPSDRFSAERTGGSVSTLTIQRTQQEDSAVYLCASSLLNYEQYFGPGTRLTVT.

The rearrangement links TRBV27 to TRBJ2-7; 7 bases agree with TRBD1. This CDR3 region has 13 residues. V was clipped by 2 bases and J by 7 bases; unmatched bases: 5. Germline V CDR1 and CDR2: MNHEY, SMNVEV (reference sequence). The CDR3 nucleotides are TGTGCCAGCAGTTTAGGCAGGGGGTTGGAGCAGTACTTC. This sequence encodes CASSLGRGLEQYF.

The V and J genes are TRBV27 and TRBJ2-7, with 7 bases identical to TRBD1. The length of the CDR3 is 16 residues. V was pared by 4 bases and J by 0 bases, with 9 bases of the junction left unmatched. Per germline, CDR1 MNHEY and CDR2 SMNVEV (reference sequence). The CDR3 sequence: CASSSPTGTVSYEQYF. The CDR3 region has the DNA TGTGCCAGCAGTTCCCCCACCGGGACAGTCTCCTACGAGCAGTACTTC.

V is TRBV7-2 and J is TRBJ2-1; D not resolved. The germline V gene has CDR1 SGHTA and CDR2 FQGNSA. Trimming stripped 4 bases from V and 9 bases from J, with 16 bases between. CDR3 length: 14 amino acids. The CDR3 nucleotides read TGTGCCAGCAGCTACGCCCGATTTCCTTTTGAGCAGTTCTTC. This codes for CASSYARFPFEQFF. Based on the CDR3 plus reference TRBV7-2 and TRBJ2-1, the full variable domain is GAGVSQSPSNKVTEKGKDVELRCDPISGHTALYWYRQSLGQGLEFLIYFQGNSAPDKSGLPSDRFSAERTGGSVSTLTIQRTQQEDSAVYLCASSYARFPFEQFFGPGTRLTVL.

The chain combines TRBV7-2 with TRBJ1-5, with 9 positions matching TRBD1. The CDR3 has 15 residues. J was trimmed by 9 bases and V by 1 base; bases with no gene match: 7. In germline, CDR1 is SGHTA, CDR2 FQGNSA. CDR3 sequence reads: CASSLDRGPTRPQHF. The CDR3 DNA sequence: TGTGCCAGCAGCTTAGACAGGGGGCCCACCCGGCCCCAGCATTTT.

V gene TRBV5-6 combines with J gene TRBJ1-3; no definite D call. The germline V gene has CDR1 SGHDT and CDR2 YYEEEE. V was shortened by 2 bases and J by 0 bases, with 12 bases between the two germline ends. The length of the CDR3 is 16 residues. The CDR3 nucleotides are TGTGCCAGCAGCTTCGAAGGGTCACTCTCTGGAAACACCATATATTTT. Protein: CASSFEGSLSGNTIYF. The full variable domain, rest sourced from reference TRBV5-6 and TRBJ1-3, is DAGVTQSPTHLIKTRGQQVTLRCSPKSGHDTVSWYQQALGQGPQFIFQYYEEEERQRGNFPDRFSGHQFPNYSSELNVNALLLGDSALYLCASSFEGSLSGNTIYFGEGSWLTVV.

This chain uses TRBV28 with TRBJ1-1, with unresolved D. CDR1 is MDHEN, CDR2 SYDVKM, per germline. V was pared by 5 bases and J by 1 base, with 17 bases between. The CDR3 covers 16 residues. CDR3 region: CASSAVAQIANTEAFF. The DNA of the CDR3 is TGTGCCAGCAGTGCGGTAGCTCAAATCGCGAACACTGAAGCTTTCTTT. Looking up the rest from reference TRBV28 and TRBJ1-1 gives the full variable domain: DVKVTQSSRYLVKRTGEKVFLECVQDMDHENMFWYRQDPGLGLRLIYFSYDVKMKEKGDIPEGYSVSREKKERFSLILESASTNQTSMYLCASSAVAQIANTEAFFGQGTRLTVV.

This clone has only one observation. The chain combines TRBV6-2 or TRBV6-3 with TRBJ2-1; D unclear. The germline gives CDR1 MNHEY, CDR2 SVGEGT. The CDR3 sequence is 15 residues long. The V and J ends lost 6 bases and 5 bases respectively, with 17 bases between them. CDR3 nucleotides: TGTGCCAGCAGCCGGGCAGGAGAGCCCGACAATGAGCAGTTCTTC. This sequence encodes CASSRAGEPDNEQFF.

This clone appeared a single time. V and J are TRBV6-5 and TRBJ1-1, with D unresolved. The CDR3 runs 14 residues. Trimming shortened V by 5 bases and J by 1 base, and 11 bases separated the two germline ends. Germline V gives CDR1 MNHEY, CDR2 SVGAGI. The CDR3 reads CASSRRTGNTEAFF. CDR3 sequence (DNA): TGTGCCAGCAGTAGGCGGACGGGGAACACTGAAGCTTTCTTT.

This chain connects TRBV27 to TRBJ2-7; D uncertain. CDR3 length: 13 residues. Trimming cost V 5 bases and J 3 bases, with 11 bases left between them. Germline CDR1 MNHEY, CDR2 SMNVEV (reference sequence). CDR3: CASSRTGLYEQYF. The CDR3 DNA reads TGTGCCAGCAGTCGGACCGGGCTCTACGAGCAGTACTTC.

This rearrangement joins TRBV5-1 to TRBJ1-1; the D is unclear. The germline CDR1 and CDR2 sequences are SGHRS and YFSETQ. The length of the CDR3 is 14 residues. Trimming shortened V by 1 base and J by 3 bases, and 10 bases separated the two germline ends. In nucleotides, the CDR3 is TGCGCCAGCAGCTTGACAGTTAGGGACACTGAAGCTTTCTTT. Its translation: CASSLTVRDTEAFF.

The chain has TRBV6-2 or TRBV6-3 and TRBJ1-1, with D unresolved. V lost 2 bases and J lost 3, with 13 bases in between. The CDR3 has 15 residues. CDR1 is MNHEY, CDR2 SVGEGT, per germline. The CDR3 DNA sequence: TGTGCCAGCAGTTACGAGGGCTTCGACGACACTGAAGCTTTCTTT. Translated, it gives CASSYEGFDDTEAFF.

V usage is TRBV2 and J usage is TRBJ1-6; 8 bases fit TRBD1. Losses at the gene ends were 6 bases for V and 7 bases for J; bases not matched to a gene: 5. Germline V gene data show CDR1 as SNHLY and CDR2 as FYNNEI. There are 14 residues in the CDR3. CDR3 nucleotides: TGTGCCAGCAGGTGGACAGGGAACAATTCACCCCTCCACTTT. Protein product: CASRWTGNNSPLHF.

The chain combines TRBV15 with TRBJ2-5; perhaps TRBD2 as D (5 bases). Germline loops: CDR1 LNHNV, CDR2 YYDKDF (reference sequence). The V gene lost 1 base and the J gene lost 1 base, with 10 bases spanning the gap. This CDR3 spans 15 amino acids. CDR3 in DNA: TGTGCCACCAGCAGAGCTGGGAGCGGCCAAGAGACCCAGTACTTC. As protein: CATSRAGSGQETQYF.

V is TRBV28 and J is TRBJ1-5; weak D call: TRBD1 (5 bases). Germline V gene lookup returns CDR1 MDHEN and CDR2 SYDVKM. The CDR3 sequence is 14 residues long. V was shortened by 2 bases and J by 2 bases, with 7 bases between the two germline ends. For the CDR3, the DNA is TGTGCCAGCAGTTTAATACAGGGCAATCAGCCCCAGCATTTT. Protein: CASSLIQGNQPQHF.